These 15 T cell receptor beta chains were sequenced from one sample in a study of glioma-infiltrating T cells. Using RNA template, CDR3s of TCR alpha and beta were amplified with iRepertoire arm-PCR. Each CDR3 protein is one row after TCRdb ran MiXCR on the multiplex PCR reads. The repertoire holds approximately 140,000 distinct CDR3 sequences, with about 25% as singletons. Sequencing input: glioma tissue, nonneoplastic brain tissue, or PBMCs (not recorded which). The receptors were gathered from a human donor with low-grade glioma or glioblastoma, undergoing nonglioma brain surgery, or in good health (not recorded which).

V usage is TRBV4-1 and J usage is TRBJ2-7; possibly TRBD2 for D (7 bases). The germline V and J ends were trimmed by 3 bases and 3 bases, with 15 bases remaining between them. Germline V gene lookup returns CDR1 MGHRA and CDR2 YSYEKL. This CDR3 region has 15 residues. The CDR3 sequence is CASSQEWGGRYEQYV. Here the CDR3 DNA reads TGCGCCAGCAGCCAGGAATGGGGGGGGCGCTACGAGCAGTACGTC.

The chain combines TRBV12-3 or TRBV12-4 with TRBJ2-1; D unclear. V was cut by 7 bases and J by 3 bases, with 16 bases left in between. The CDR3 is made up of 15 amino acids. CDR3 sequence: CASTPPGHLYNEQFF. The CDR3 DNA follows: TGTGCCAGCACCCCTCCCGGTCATCTCTACAATGAGCAGTTCTTC.

This clonotype has more than one count but fewer than ten. CDR3 region: CASSYSSRSSYEQYV. The CDR3 nucleotides read TGTGCCAGCAGTTACTCGAGCCGGAGCTCCTACGAGCAGTACGTC. The J gene is TRBJ2-7, the V gene TRBV6-2 or TRBV6-3; D is undetermined. Germline V gene lookup returns CDR1 MNHEY and CDR2 SVGEGT. Trimming stripped 0 bases from V and 0 bases from J, with 9 bases between. The CDR3 has 15 amino acids.

As to this clonotype: This clone may be a read error of a much larger clone one base away. The J gene is TRBJ1-5, the V gene TRBV20-1, with D unresolved. The CDR3 contains 12 residues. Germline lookup yields CDR1 DFQATT and CDR2 SNEGSKA (reference sequence). This chain's CDR3 is CGVQESNQPQHF. CDR3 in DNA: TGCGGTGTCCAGGAGAGCAATCAGCCCCAGCATTTT.

In nucleotides, the CDR3 is TGTGCCAGTAGTATCATCCCTCGGCATCTCCCTGGAAACACCATATATTTT. Encoded protein: CASSIIPRHLPGNTIYF. V and J are TRBV19 and TRBJ1-3; D is unclear. The CDR3 consists of 17 residues. CDR1 and CDR2 (germline): LNHDA, SQIVND (reference sequence). Trimming cost V 3 bases and J 2 bases, with 17 bases left between them.

This clonotype was seen more than once but under ten times. V gene TRBV7-9 combines with J gene TRBJ1-1; D is uncertain. Trimming removed 4 bases at V and 0 bases at J, with 9 bases between. Germline values: CDR1 SEHNR, CDR2 FQNEAQ (reference sequence). The CDR3 totals 14 residues. The CDR3 protein is CASSSGRLNTEAFF. The CDR3 nucleotides are TGTGCCAGCAGCTCTGGACGGTTGAACACTGAAGCTTTCTTT. Complete variable domain (other parts from reference TRBV7-9 and TRBJ1-1): DTGVSQNPRHKITKRGQNVTFRCDPISEHNRLYWYRQTLGQGPEFLTYFQNEAQLEKSRLLSDRFSAERPKGSFSTLEIQRTEQGDSAMYLCASSSGRLNTEAFFGQGTRLTVV.

This clonotype was counted at least ten times. The chain links TRBV6-1 to TRBJ2-3; maybe TRBD2 (6 bases). The CDR3 runs to 14 residues. CDR1 and CDR2 from the germline V gene are MNHNS and SASEGT. V was pared by 5 bases and J by 1 base, with 10 bases between. The CDR3 nucleotides are TGTGCCAGCAGTTGGGGACTCCGCACAGATACGCAGTATTTT. It specifies CASSWGLRTDTQYF.

This clonotype was seen many times. The chain is built from TRBV20-1 and TRBJ1-5, with 7 bases identical to TRBD1. This CDR3 region has 14 residues. Unmatched junction bases numbered 7, after V lost 5 bases and J lost 3 bases. Germline values: CDR1 DFQATT, CDR2 SNEGSKA (reference sequence). This CDR3 is CSAATGQNNQPQHF. The CDR3 region has the DNA TGCAGTGCTGCGACGGGACAGAACAATCAGCCCCAGCATTTT.

This clonotype was counted between two and nine times. The genes are TRBV6-2 or TRBV6-3 and TRBJ2-2, with D uncertain. The germline V and J ends were trimmed by 3 bases and 0 bases, with 8 bases remaining between them. Germline V lookup: CDR1 MNHEY, CDR2 SVGEGT. CDR3 length: 15 amino acids. The CDR3, as DNA: TGTGCCAGCAGTTATGTTGCGGCGAACACCGGGGAGCTGTTTTTT. It codes for CASSYVAANTGELFF.

The chain employs TRBV12-3 or TRBV12-4 and TRBJ1-2; D is ambiguous. Trimming left V 6 bases short and J 5 bases short, with 19 bases between. The CDR3 is made up of 15 amino acids. The CDR3 coding sequence is TGTGCCAGCAGCCCCCCCCTTTCGGGGTCATATGGCTACACCTTC. It encodes CASSPPLSGSYGYTF.

This clonotype was counted ten times or more. V usage is TRBV6-1 and J usage is TRBJ1-6; D is ambiguous. Germline values: CDR1 MNHNS, CDR2 SASEGT. This CDR3 has 16 amino acids. V dropped 1 base and J dropped 7 bases, with 14 bases sitting between them. The chain's CDR3 is CASSEGWAGGNSPLHF. In DNA form, the CDR3 reads TGTGCCAGCAGTGAAGGATGGGCAGGCGGGAATTCACCCCTCCACTTT.

This clonotype was counted only a few times. The rearrangement joins TRBV20-1 to TRBJ2-2; the match to TRBD1 covers 9 bases. J lost 7 bases, V lost 8 bases, and 11 bases had no gene match. The CDR3 totals 14 residues. Germline V gene sequence: CDR1 DFQATT, CDR2 SNEGSKA (reference sequence). This chain's CDR3 is CSIYSGTGSGELFF. As DNA, the CDR3 is TGCAGTATCTATTCCGGGACAGGGAGCGGGGAGCTGTTTTTT.

At least ten counts were recorded for this clonotype. The rearrangement uses TRBV15 and TRBJ2-1; 8 bases line up with TRBD1. Germline values: CDR1 LNHNV, CDR2 YYDKDF (reference sequence). V shed 4 bases, J shed 12 bases, and the junction held 8 bases outside the gene matches. There are 13 residues in the CDR3. CDR3 residues: CATSKLLGQGQFF. In nucleotides, the CDR3 is TGTGCCACCAGCAAATTACTCGGACAGGGGCAGTTCTTC. Supplemented by reference TRBV15 and TRBJ2-1, the full variable domain reads DAMVIQNPRYQVTQFGKPVTLSCSQTLNHNVMYWYQQKSSQAPKLLFHYYDKDFNNEADTPDNFQSRRPNTSFCFLDIRSPGLGDTAMYLCATSKLLGQGQFFGPGTRLTVL.

In regard to this clonotype: A much larger clone differs by one base, so this may be a read error. This chain joins TRBV7-6 and TRBJ2-5; D is uncertain. V was pared by 7 bases and J by 5 bases, with 17 bases between. Germline lookup yields CDR1 SGHVS and CDR2 FNYEAQ. The CDR3 loop spans 14 amino acids. CDR3 DNA sequence: TGTGCCAGCAACCCCGGTGTGCTCTGGGAGACCCAGTACTTC. It encodes CASNPGVLWETQYF.

This clonotype was counted only a few times. The genes are TRBV5-1 and TRBJ2-5; D remains unclear. Per the germline V gene, CDR1 is SGHRS and CDR2 is YFSETQ. The CDR3 consists of 11 residues. The V end lost 4 bases, the J end lost 1 base, and 2 bases lay between the germline ends. The CDR3 region is CASSTQETQYF. CDR3 DNA sequence: TGCGCCAGCAGCACCCAAGAGACCCAGTACTTC.